This T cell receptor beta chain emerged from a study of CD8 T cells in Susac syndrome. With 5 bases clipped from V and 0 bases from J, the junction kept 2 bases outside the gene matches. The CDR3 covers 13 residues. Germline loops: CDR1 DFQATT, CDR2 SNEGSKA (reference sequence). Reverse transcription of roughly 0.45 to 1 ug RNA was carried out with random hexamers. Amplification of TCR beta CDR3 across 54 Vbeta and 13 Jbeta was performed with immunoSEQ multiplex PCR. From the immunoSEQ multiplex PCR reads, TCRdb called clonotypes with MiXCR, one entry per CDR3 protein. The sample gives about 180,000 distinct CDR3 sequences, approximately 96% of which show up once; about 0.093% is in the top ten. Those who served as multiple sclerosis controls were treatment-naive patients with stable or active relapsing-remitting disease. TEMRA cells were FACS-enriched, unlike CD8+ and CD4+ T cells, which were negatively isolated.

The sequence came from a human donor with multiple sclerosis. The V gene is TRBV20-1, the J gene TRBJ2-7, with TRBD1 matching over 9 bases. The specimen sequenced was CD4+ T cells from PBMCs. The DNA for the CDR3 is TGCAGTGCTCAGGACAGGGGCTCCTACGAGCAGTACTTC. Its protein product is CSAQDRGSYEQYF.